This TCR beta chain originates from a study of cytomegalovirus exposure and HLA in healthy donors. Produced via immunoSEQ multiplex PCR; TCRdb's table is partial and in-frame only. The sample includes 97,000 or so clones, approximately 90% of them seen just once. The CDR3 is 15 residues long. The V end was cut by 1 base, the J end by 0 bases, with 10 bases between. The germline V gene encodes CDR1 SGHAT and CDR2 FQNNGV. The clonotype was recovered from a woman in her thirties in good health and CMV-seronegative. Source material: PBMCs. The chain links TRBV11-2 to TRBJ2-7, with no clear D. The CDR3 DNA sequence: TGTGCCAGCAGCTTAGCCGGAGTACTCTCCTACGAGCAGTACTTC. Its protein product is CASSLAGVLSYEQYF.